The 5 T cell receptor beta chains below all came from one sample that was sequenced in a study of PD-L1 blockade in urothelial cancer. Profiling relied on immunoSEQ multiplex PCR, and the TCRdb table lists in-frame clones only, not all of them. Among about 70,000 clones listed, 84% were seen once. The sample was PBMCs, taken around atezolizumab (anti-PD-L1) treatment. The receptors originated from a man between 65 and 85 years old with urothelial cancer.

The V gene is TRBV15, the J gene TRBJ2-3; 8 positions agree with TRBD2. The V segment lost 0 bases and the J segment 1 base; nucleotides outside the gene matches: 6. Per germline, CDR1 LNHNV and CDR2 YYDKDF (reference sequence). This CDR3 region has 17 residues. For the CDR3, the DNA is TGTGCCACCAGCAGAGATCTCCTAGCGGGCCGCACAGATACGCAGTATTTT. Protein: CATSRDLLAGRTDTQYF. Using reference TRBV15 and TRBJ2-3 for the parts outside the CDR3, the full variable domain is DAMVIQNPRYQVTQFGKPVTLSCSQTLNHNVMYWYQQKSSQAPKLLFHYYDKDFNNEADTPDNFQSRRPNTSFCFLDIRSPGLGDTAMYLCATSRDLLAGRTDTQYFGPGTRLTVL.

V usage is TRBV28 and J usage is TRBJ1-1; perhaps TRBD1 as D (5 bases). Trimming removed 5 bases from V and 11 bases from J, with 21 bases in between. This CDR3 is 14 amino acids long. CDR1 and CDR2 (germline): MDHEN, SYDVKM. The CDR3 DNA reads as TGTGCCAGCAGTCTACTAAAGGGGCAGGGTGAGGCTTTCTTT. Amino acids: CASSLLKGQGEAFF.

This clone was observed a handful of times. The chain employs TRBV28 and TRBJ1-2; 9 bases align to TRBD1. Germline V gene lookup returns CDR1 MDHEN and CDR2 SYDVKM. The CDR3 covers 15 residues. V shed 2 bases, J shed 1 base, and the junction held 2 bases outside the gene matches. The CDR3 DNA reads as TGTGCCAGCAGTTTAGGGGACAGGGATAACTATGGCTACACCTTC. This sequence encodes CASSLGDRDNYGYTF.

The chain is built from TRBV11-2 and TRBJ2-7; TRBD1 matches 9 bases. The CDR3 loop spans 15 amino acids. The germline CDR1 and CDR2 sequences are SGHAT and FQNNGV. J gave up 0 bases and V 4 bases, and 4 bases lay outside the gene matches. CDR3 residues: CASSWTGDSSYEQYF. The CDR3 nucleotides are TGTGCCAGCAGCTGGACAGGGGATTCCTCCTACGAGCAGTACTTC.

CDR3 nucleotides: TGTGCCAGTAGTATCCTGGGGACAGGGAGGACCGGGGAGCTGTTTTTT. It codes for CASSILGTGRTGELFF. The J gene is TRBJ2-2, the V gene TRBV19; TRBD1 matches at 9 bases. After removal of 3 bases from V and 5 bases from J, the junction contained 7 bases not matched to a gene. CDR1 is LNHDA, CDR2 SQIVND, per germline (reference sequence). The length of the CDR3 is 16 residues. Filled out from reference TRBV19 and TRBJ2-2, the complete variable domain reads DGGITQSPKYLFRKEGQNVTLSCEQNLNHDAMYWYRQDPGQGLRLIYYSQIVNDFQKGDIAEGYSVSREKKESFPLTVTSAQKNPTAFYLCASSILGTGRTGELFFGEGSRLTVL.